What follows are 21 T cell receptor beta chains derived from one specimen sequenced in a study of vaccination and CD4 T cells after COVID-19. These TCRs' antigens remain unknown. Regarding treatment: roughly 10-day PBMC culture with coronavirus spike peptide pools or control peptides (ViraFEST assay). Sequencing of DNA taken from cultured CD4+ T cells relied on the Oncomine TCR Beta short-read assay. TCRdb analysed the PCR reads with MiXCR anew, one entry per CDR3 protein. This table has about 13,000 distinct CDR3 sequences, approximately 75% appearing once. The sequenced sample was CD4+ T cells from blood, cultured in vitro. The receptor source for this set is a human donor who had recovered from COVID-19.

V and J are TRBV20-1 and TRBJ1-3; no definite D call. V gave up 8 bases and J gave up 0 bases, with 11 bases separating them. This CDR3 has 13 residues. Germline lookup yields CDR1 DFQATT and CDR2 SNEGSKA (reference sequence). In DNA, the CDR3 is TGCAGTACATACAGCCACTCTGGAAACACCATATATTTT. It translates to CSTYSHSGNTIYF.

DNA for the CDR3: TGCAGTGCTAGAGGTGGGGGGAGGGGAAGCAATCAGCCCCAGCATTTT. Protein: CSARGGGRGSNQPQHF. The V and J genes are TRBV20-1 and TRBJ1-5, with D possibly TRBD1 on 5 matching bases. The CDR3 covers 16 residues. The germline gives CDR1 DFQATT, CDR2 SNEGSKA (reference sequence). The V end was cut by 1 base, the J end by 1 base, with 14 bases between.

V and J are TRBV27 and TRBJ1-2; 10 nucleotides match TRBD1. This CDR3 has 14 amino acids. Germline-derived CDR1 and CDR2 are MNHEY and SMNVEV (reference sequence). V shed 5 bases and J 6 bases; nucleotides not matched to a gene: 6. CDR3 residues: CASSNRDRGDGYTF. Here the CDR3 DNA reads TGTGCCAGCAGTAACCGGGACAGGGGTGATGGCTACACCTTC.

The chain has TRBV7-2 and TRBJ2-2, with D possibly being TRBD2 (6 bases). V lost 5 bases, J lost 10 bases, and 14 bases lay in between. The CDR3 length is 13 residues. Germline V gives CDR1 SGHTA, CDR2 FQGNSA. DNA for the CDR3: TGTGCCAGCAGCCCATCGGGGGTGGTGGAGCTGTTTTTT. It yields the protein CASSPSGVVELFF.

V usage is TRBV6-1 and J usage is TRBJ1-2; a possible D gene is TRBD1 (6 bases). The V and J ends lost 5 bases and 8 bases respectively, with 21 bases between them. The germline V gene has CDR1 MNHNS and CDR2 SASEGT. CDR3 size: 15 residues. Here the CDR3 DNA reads TGTGCCAGCAGTCGGACAGAACAATCTCCCTTAGGCTACACCTTC. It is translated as CASSRTEQSPLGYTF.

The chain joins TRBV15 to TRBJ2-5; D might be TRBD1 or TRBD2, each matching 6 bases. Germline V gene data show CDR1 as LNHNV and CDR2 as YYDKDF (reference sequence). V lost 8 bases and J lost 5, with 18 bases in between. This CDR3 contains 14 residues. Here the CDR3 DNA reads TGTGCCACCGGCCGAGGGGGACTCCTTGAGACCCAGTACTTC. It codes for CATGRGGLLETQYF.

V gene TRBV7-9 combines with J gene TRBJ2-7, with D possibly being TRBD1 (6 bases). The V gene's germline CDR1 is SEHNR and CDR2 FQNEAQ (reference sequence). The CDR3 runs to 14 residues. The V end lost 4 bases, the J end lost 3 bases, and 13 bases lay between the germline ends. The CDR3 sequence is CASSSDSLIYEQYF. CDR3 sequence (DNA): TGTGCCAGCAGCTCGGACAGTTTAATCTACGAGCAGTACTTC.

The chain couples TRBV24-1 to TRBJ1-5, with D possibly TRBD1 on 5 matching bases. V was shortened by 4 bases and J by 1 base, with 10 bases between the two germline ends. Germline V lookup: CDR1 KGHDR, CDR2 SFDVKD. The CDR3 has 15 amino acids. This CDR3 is CATSDPGPSNQPQHF. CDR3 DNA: TGTGCCACCAGTGACCCGGGACCGAGCAATCAGCCCCAGCATTTT.

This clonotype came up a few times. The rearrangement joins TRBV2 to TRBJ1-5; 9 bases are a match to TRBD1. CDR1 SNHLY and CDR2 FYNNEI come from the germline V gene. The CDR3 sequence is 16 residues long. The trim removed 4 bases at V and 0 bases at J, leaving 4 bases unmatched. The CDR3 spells CASSGDRGYSNQPQHF. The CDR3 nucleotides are TGTGCCAGCAGTGGAGACAGGGGGTATAGCAATCAGCCCCAGCATTTT.

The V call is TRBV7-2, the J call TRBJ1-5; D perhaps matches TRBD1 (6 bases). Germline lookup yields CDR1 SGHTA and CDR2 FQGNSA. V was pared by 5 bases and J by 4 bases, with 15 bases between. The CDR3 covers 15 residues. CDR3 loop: CASSPGGRTNQPQHF. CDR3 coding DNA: TGTGCCAGCAGCCCCGGGGGGCGGACAAATCAGCCCCAGCATTTT.

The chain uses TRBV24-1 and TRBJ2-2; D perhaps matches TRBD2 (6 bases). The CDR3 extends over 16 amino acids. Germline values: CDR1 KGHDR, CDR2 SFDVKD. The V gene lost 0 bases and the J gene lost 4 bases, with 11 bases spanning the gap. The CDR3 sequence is CATSDLVSRGTGELFF. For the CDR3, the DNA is TGTGCCACCAGTGATTTGGTTTCGCGGGGCACCGGGGAGCTGTTTTTT.

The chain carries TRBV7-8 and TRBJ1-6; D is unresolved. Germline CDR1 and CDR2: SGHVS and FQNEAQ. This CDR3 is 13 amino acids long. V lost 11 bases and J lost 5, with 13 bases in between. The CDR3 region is CASAQHHNSPLHF. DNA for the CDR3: TGTGCCTCAGCACAGCACCATAATTCACCCCTCCACTTT.

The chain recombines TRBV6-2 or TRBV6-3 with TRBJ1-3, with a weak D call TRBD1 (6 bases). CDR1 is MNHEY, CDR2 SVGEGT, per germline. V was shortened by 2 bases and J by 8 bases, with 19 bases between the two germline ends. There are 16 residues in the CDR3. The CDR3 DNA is TGTGCCAGCAGTTACCTACAGGGATTCGGGAGAGACACCATATATTTT. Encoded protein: CASSYLQGFGRDTIYF.

CDR3 sequence reads: CASSLGYEQYF. The CDR3 DNA reads TGTGCCAGCTCCCTCGGCTACGAGCAGTACTTC. V is TRBV18 and J is TRBJ2-7, with no clear D. Trimming shortened V by 6 bases and J by 3 bases, and 6 bases separated the two germline ends. CDR3 size: 11 residues. Germline CDR1 reads KGHSH; CDR2 reads LQKENI.

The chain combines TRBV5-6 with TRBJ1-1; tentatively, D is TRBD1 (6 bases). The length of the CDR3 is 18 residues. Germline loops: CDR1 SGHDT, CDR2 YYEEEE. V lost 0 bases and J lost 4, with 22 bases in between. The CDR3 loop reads CASSLARGLRVAGTEAFF. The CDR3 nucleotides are TGTGCCAGCAGCTTGGCGCGGGGGCTAAGGGTAGCTGGCACTGAAGCTTTCTTT.

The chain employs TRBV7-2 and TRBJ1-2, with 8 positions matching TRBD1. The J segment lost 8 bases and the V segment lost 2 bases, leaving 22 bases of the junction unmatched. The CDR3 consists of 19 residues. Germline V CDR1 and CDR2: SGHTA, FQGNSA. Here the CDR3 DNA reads TGTGCCAGCAGCTTAATTGGTCGGGGACAGGACCCCTCTCCGCGGGGCTACACCTTC. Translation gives CASSLIGRGQDPSPRGYTF.

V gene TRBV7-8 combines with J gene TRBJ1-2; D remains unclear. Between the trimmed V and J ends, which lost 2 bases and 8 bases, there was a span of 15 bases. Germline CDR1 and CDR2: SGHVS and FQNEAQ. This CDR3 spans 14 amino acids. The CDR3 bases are TGTGCCAGCAGCTTAACGACGACCTACGGGGGCTACACCTTC. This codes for CASSLTTTYGGYTF.

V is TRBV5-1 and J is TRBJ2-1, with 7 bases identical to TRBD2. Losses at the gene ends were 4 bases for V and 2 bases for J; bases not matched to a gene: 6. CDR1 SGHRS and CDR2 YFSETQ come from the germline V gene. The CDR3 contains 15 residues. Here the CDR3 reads CASSQEGGPYNEQFF. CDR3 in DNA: TGCGCCAGCAGCCAGGAGGGAGGGCCCTACAATGAGCAGTTCTTC. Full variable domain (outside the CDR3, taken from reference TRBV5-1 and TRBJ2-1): KAGVTQTPRYLIKTRGQQVTLSCSPISGHRSVSWYQQTPGQGLQFLFEYFSETQRNKGNFPGRFSGRQFSNSRSEMNVSTLELGDSALYLCASSQEGGPYNEQFFGPGTRLTVL.

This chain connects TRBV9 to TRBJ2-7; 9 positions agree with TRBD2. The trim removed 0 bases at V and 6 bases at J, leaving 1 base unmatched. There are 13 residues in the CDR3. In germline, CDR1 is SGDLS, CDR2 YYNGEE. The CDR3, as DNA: TGTGCCAGCAGCGTAGTACTAGCGGGCGAGCAGTACTTC. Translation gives CASSVVLAGEQYF. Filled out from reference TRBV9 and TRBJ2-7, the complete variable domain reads DSGVTQTPKHLITATGQRVTLRCSPRSGDLSVYWYQQSLDQGLQFLIQYYNGEERAKGNILERFSAQQFPDLHSELNLSSLELGDSALYFCASSVVLAGEQYFGPGTRLTVT.

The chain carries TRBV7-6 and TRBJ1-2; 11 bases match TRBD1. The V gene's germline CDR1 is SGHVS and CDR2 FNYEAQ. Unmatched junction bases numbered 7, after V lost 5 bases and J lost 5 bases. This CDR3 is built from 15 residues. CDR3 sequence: CASSPGQGATYGYTF. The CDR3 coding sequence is TGTGCCAGCAGCCCTGGACAGGGGGCCACTTATGGCTACACCTTC. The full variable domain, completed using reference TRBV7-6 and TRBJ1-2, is GAGVSQSPRYKVTKRGQDVALRCDPISGHVSLYWYRQALGQGPEFLTYFNYEAQQDKSGLPNDRFSAERPEGSISTLTIQRTEQRDSAMYRCASSPGQGATYGYTFGSGTRLTVV.

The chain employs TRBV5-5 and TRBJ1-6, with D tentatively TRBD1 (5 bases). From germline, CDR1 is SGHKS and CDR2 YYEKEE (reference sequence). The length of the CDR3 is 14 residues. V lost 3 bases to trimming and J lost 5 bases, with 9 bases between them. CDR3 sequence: CASSSGRDNSPLHF. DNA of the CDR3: TGTGCCAGCAGCTCGGGACGGGATAATTCACCCCTCCACTTT.